Shown below are 8 T cell receptor beta chains from a single sample sequenced in a study of blood T cell repertoires in COVID-19. Clones were read by immunoSEQ multiplex PCR, and TCRdb kept only the in-frame ones, dropping some. This sample has fewer than 200,000 clones; 76% occur once, and the top ten carry about 9%. The sample comprised peripheral blood. These receptors were taken from a woman in her forties or fifties with active or convalescent COVID-19.

The count of this clone is one. This chain connects TRBV11-2 to TRBJ1-5; D gene unclear. Trimming left V 5 bases short and J 4 bases short, with 3 bases between. The CDR3 loop spans 11 amino acids. In germline, CDR1 is SGHAT, CDR2 FQNNGV. The CDR3 is CASSLNQPQHF. For the CDR3, the DNA is TGTGCCAGCAGCCTTAATCAGCCCCAGCATTTT. The whole variable domain, filled in from reference TRBV11-2 and TRBJ1-5, reads EAGVAQSPRYKIIEKRQSVAFWCNPISGHATLYWYQQILGQGPKLLIQFQNNGVVDDSQLPKDRFSAERLKGVDSTLKIQPAKLEDSAVYLCASSLNQPQHFGDGTRLSIL.

Here the CDR3 reads CASSEVEGSYEQYF. The CDR3 nucleotides read TGTGCCAGCAGCGAAGTAGAAGGGAGCTACGAGCAGTACTTC. The chain employs TRBV9 and TRBJ2-7; possible D gene TRBD2, 5 bases. Germline lookup yields CDR1 SGDLS and CDR2 YYNGEE. The CDR3 covers 14 residues. V shed 3 bases and J shed 3 bases, with 13 bases lying between them.

The V and J genes are TRBV5-1 and TRBJ1-1; D perhaps matches TRBD1 (5 bases). The germline CDR1 and CDR2 sequences are SGHRS and YFSETQ. V lost 4 bases to trimming and J lost 0 bases, with 13 bases between them. The CDR3 consists of 15 residues. In DNA form, the CDR3 reads TGCGCCAGCAGCCCAGGACAAAGCATGAACACTGAAGCTTTCTTT. Its protein product is CASSPGQSMNTEAFF.

This clone appeared a few times. V is TRBV19 and J is TRBJ1-4; D gene ambiguous. This CDR3 is built from 11 residues. Trimming pared 2 bases from V and 14 bases from J, leaving 9 bases between. The germline CDR1 and CDR2 sequences are LNHDA and SQIVND (reference sequence). This CDR3 is CASSIRESLFF. In nucleotides, the CDR3 is TGTGCCAGTAGTATAAGGGAGTCGCTGTTTTTT.

This sequence joins TRBV27 and TRBJ1-1, with TRBD1 identical over 8 bases. In germline, CDR1 is MNHEY, CDR2 SMNVEV (reference sequence). Trimming removed 4 bases from V and 13 bases from J; junction bases left unmatched: 5. The CDR3 has 11 residues. This chain's CDR3 is CASSSSGQGFF. The CDR3 DNA reads TGTGCCAGCAGTTCCTCCGGACAGGGTTTCTTT.

V gene TRBV30 combines with J gene TRBJ1-1; no clear D gene. V lost 3 bases and J lost 10, with 18 bases in between. The CDR3 loop spans 13 amino acids. Germline CDR1 and CDR2: GTSNPN and SVGIG (reference sequence). The CDR3 protein is CAWRGGPEVAAFF. CDR3 in DNA: TGTGCCTGGAGAGGAGGGCCGGAGGTGGCAGCTTTCTTT.

V gene TRBV24-1 combines with J gene TRBJ2-3; 7 bases align to TRBD1. The V and J ends lost 2 bases and 2 bases, in that order; junction bases with no gene match: 3. The CDR3 runs 15 residues. CDR1 and CDR2 (germline): KGHDR, SFDVKD. CDR3 sequence (DNA): TGTGCCACCAGTGATTCGACAGGGATCACAGATACGCAGTATTTT. Translating gives CATSDSTGITDTQYF.

A few counts support this clone. The chain is built from TRBV10-3 and TRBJ2-1, with TRBD1 matching over 7 bases. This CDR3 contains 18 residues. V shed 3 bases, J shed 6 bases, and the junction held 17 bases outside the gene matches. Germline V gene data show CDR1 as ENHRY and CDR2 as SYGVKD. The CDR3 DNA sequence: TGTGCCATCAGTGACATAAAAGCCGTTTCGTCAGGGGGCAATGAGCAGTTCTTC. The encoded protein is CAISDIKAVSSGGNEQFF.